What follows are 20 T cell receptor beta chains derived from one specimen sequenced in a study of regulatory and conventional T cells in RAG deficiency. The protocol was immunoSEQ multiplex PCR, while the TCRdb copy is restricted to in-frame clones and leaves out a portion. This sample carries some 28,000 clones, 80% to 95% of them seen once, and the ten largest clones take approximately 0.82%. The sorted regulatory T cells were CD4+, CD25-high and CD127-low, with genomic DNA sequenced. The same data also contributed to another study, on regulatory T cells. This second study says: Primers: 52 TRBV forward and 13 TRBJ reverse.

The source material was Tregs sorted from blood. These receptors all come from a human donor in good health.

This chain links TRBV30 with TRBJ1-4; D gene uncertain. This CDR3 contains 12 residues. Germline CDR1 GTSNPN, CDR2 SVGIG (reference sequence). V lost 4 bases and J lost 0, with 3 bases in between. The CDR3 region has the DNA TGTGCCTGGACAACAACTAATGAAAAACTGTTTTTT. It translates to CAWTTTNEKLFF.

The CDR3: CASGFSGGGAETQYF. CDR3 sequence (DNA): TGTGCTAGTGGTTTCTCAGGCGGGGGGGCGGAGACCCAGTACTTC. V usage is TRBV12-5 and J usage is TRBJ2-5, with 9 bases matching TRBD2. Trimming at V came to 3 bases and at J to 5 bases, leaving 7 bases not matched to a gene. Germline-derived CDR1 and CDR2 are LGHNT and FRNRAP. The CDR3 is 15 amino acids.

This chain links TRBV10-3 with TRBJ2-3; tentatively, D is TRBD1 or TRBD2 (5 bases each). This CDR3 is 15 amino acids long. The ends were cut back, 6 bases at V and 0 bases at J, with 13 bases in the middle. Germline loops: CDR1 ENHRY, CDR2 SYGVKD. CDR3 sequence reads: CAISEGTFSTDTQYF. The CDR3 region has the DNA TGTGCCATCAGCGAAGGGACGTTTAGCACAGATACGCAGTATTTT.

This chain uses TRBV5-5 with TRBJ1-1; 7 nucleotides line up with TRBD1. Trimming cost V 0 bases and J 2 bases; bases outside gene matches: 4. This CDR3 is 15 amino acids long. Germline V gene lookup returns CDR1 SGHKS and CDR2 YYEKEE (reference sequence). CDR3 bases: TGTGCCAGCAGCTTGGTCGGGACAGTAAACACTGAAGCTTTCTTT. This sequence encodes CASSLVGTVNTEAFF.

The chain employs TRBV7-9 and TRBJ1-2; maybe TRBD1 (5 bases). The germline V gene encodes CDR1 SEHNR and CDR2 FQNEAQ (reference sequence). Between the trimmed V and J ends, which lost 1 base and 6 bases, there was a span of 6 bases. This CDR3 region has 12 residues. CDR3 DNA: TGTGCCAGCAGCTTAGGGGGGAATGGCTACACCTTC. Protein product: CASSLGGNGYTF.

The chain couples TRBV15 to TRBJ1-5; 8 bases line up with TRBD1. CDR1 LNHNV and CDR2 YYDKDF come from the germline V gene (reference sequence). V gave up 5 bases and J gave up 0 bases; unmatched junction bases: 18. The CDR3 covers 20 residues. CDR3 residues: CATSVRQGSFSISSNQPQHF. CDR3 nucleotides: TGTGCCACCAGCGTCCGACAGGGGAGTTTTTCTATTAGTAGCAATCAGCCCCAGCATTTT. The entire variable domain, with the rest obtained from reference TRBV15 and TRBJ1-5, is as follows: DAMVIQNPRYQVTQFGKPVTLSCSQTLNHNVMYWYQQKSSQAPKLLFHYYDKDFNNEADTPDNFQSRRPNTSFCFLDIRSPGLGDTAMYLCATSVRQGSFSISSNQPQHFGDGTRLSIL.

This rearrangement joins TRBV11-2 to TRBJ2-5; D ambiguous. From germline, CDR1 is SGHAT and CDR2 FQNNGV. This CDR3 region has 15 residues. V was trimmed by 0 bases and J by 4 bases, leaving 12 bases between them. The DNA for the CDR3 is TGTGCCAGCAGCTTAGATAGCTTCCTGGGAGAGACCCAGTACTTC. Its protein product is CASSLDSFLGETQYF.

The rearrangement links TRBV4-1 to TRBJ1-4; TRBD1 aligns across 8 bases. The CDR3 covers 18 residues. The trim removed 3 bases at V and 8 bases at J, leaving 17 bases unmatched. Germline V lookup: CDR1 MGHRA, CDR2 YSYEKL. CDR3 in amino acids: CASSHRWPPTGAGEKLFF. In DNA form, the CDR3 reads TGCGCCAGCAGCCATCGCTGGCCGCCGACAGGGGCAGGGGAAAAACTGTTTTTT.

The CDR3: CASSPTRLRLTSTDTQYF. The CDR3 nucleotides read TGTGCCAGTAGTCCGACCCGACTCAGGTTAACTAGCACAGATACGCAGTATTTT. This chain connects TRBV19 to TRBJ2-3; D remains ambiguous. Trimming removed 5 bases from V and 0 bases from J, with 21 bases in between. This CDR3 spans 18 amino acids. Germline V gene sequence: CDR1 LNHDA, CDR2 SQIVND (reference sequence).

The rearrangement links TRBV5-4 to TRBJ1-2; TRBD1 is a possible D gene (5 bases). Germline values: CDR1 SGHNT, CDR2 YYREEE (reference sequence). CDR3 length: 15 amino acids. V was trimmed by 3 bases and J by 3 bases, leaving 15 bases between them. CDR3 nucleotides: TGTGCCAGCAGCTCCGGCCCCCGGGGGGACTATGGCTACACCTTC. Amino acid sequence: CASSSGPRGDYGYTF. Together with reference TRBV5-4 and TRBJ1-2, the CDR3 gives the full variable domain: ETGVTQSPTHLIKTRGQQVTLRCSSQSGHNTVSWYQQALGQGPQFIFQYYREEENGRGNFPPRFSGLQFPNYSSELNVNALELDDSALYLCASSSGPRGDYGYTFGSGTRLTVV.

This clone was counted between two and nine times. The junction and the germline gene differ at one end; a read error may be behind it. This sequence joins TRBV7-3 and TRBJ2-5; possible D gene TRBD1, 5 bases. This CDR3 has 12 residues. Germline CDR1 reads SGHTA; CDR2 reads FQGTGA. DNA of the CDR3: TGTGCCAGCAGCTTAGACAGCTACCGTCTTAACTTC. As protein: CASSLDSYRLNF. Variable domain in full (rest from reference TRBV7-3 and TRBJ2-5): GAGVSQTPSNKVTEKGKYVELRCDPISGHTALYWYRQSLGQGPEFLIYFQGTGAADDSGLPNDRFFAVRPEGSVSTLKIQRTERGDSAVYLCASSLDSYRLNFGPGTRLLVL.

The V and J genes are TRBV19 and TRBJ1-2; TRBD1 is a possible D gene (6 bases). V gave up 2 bases and J gave up 9 bases, with 19 bases separating them. CDR1 LNHDA and CDR2 SQIVND come from the germline V gene (reference sequence). The CDR3 runs 15 residues. The CDR3 spells CASSIRDRRAGSYTF. The CDR3 bases are TGTGCCAGTAGTATAAGAGACAGGCGGGCCGGCAGCTACACCTTC.

V usage is TRBV11-2 and J usage is TRBJ1-3, with unresolved D. CDR1 is SGHAT, CDR2 FQNNGV, per germline. CDR3 length equals 17 residues. V lost 5 bases and J 0 bases, leaving 17 bases between the germline ends. The CDR3 protein is CASSPGGFRGSGNTIYF. The CDR3 DNA is TGTGCCAGCAGCCCAGGAGGGTTCCGGGGCTCTGGAAACACCATATATTTT.

The chain employs TRBV10-2 and TRBJ1-5; possibly TRBD1 for D (6 bases). Germline V lookup: CDR1 WSHSY, CDR2 SAAADI. V shed 6 bases and J shed 3 bases, with 12 bases lying between them. CDR3 length: 14 residues. The CDR3 nucleotides are TGCGCCAGCAGGCGCCAGGGGAACAATCAGCCCCAGCATTTT. Translating it yields CASRRQGNNQPQHF.

This chain uses TRBV18 with TRBJ2-3, with D unclear. V was cut by 3 bases and J by 5 bases, with 9 bases left in between. From germline, CDR1 is KGHSH and CDR2 LQKENI. CDR3 length: 13 residues. CDR3 sequence: CASSPPVQDTQYF. CDR3 nucleotides: TGTGCCAGCTCACCCCCGGTTCAAGATACGCAGTATTTT.

This chain joins TRBV27 and TRBJ2-4; a weak D match, TRBD2 (6 bases). V was clipped by 6 bases and J by 3 bases, with 24 bases between them. This CDR3 region has 18 residues. The germline V gene has CDR1 MNHEY and CDR2 SMNVEV (reference sequence). The CDR3 DNA is TGTGCCAGCAGGAGTAGCGGTGGTGGATCCTTAGGCAAAAACATTCAGTACTTC. Its translation is CASRSSGGGSLGKNIQYF.

J is TRBJ2-5 and V is TRBV9; possibly TRBD1 for D (5 bases). Trimming took 3 bases from V and 5 from J, leaving 11 bases between them. The CDR3 extends over 13 amino acids. CDR1 is SGDLS and CDR2 is YYNGEE in the germline V gene. The CDR3 DNA is TGTGCCAGCAGCGAGCAGGGTTGGGAGACCCAGTACTTC. It translates to CASSEQGWETQYF.

This chain joins TRBV5-5 and TRBJ2-6, with D uncertain. With 6 bases removed from V and 5 bases from J, the gap between germline ends came to 18 bases. The CDR3 sequence is 16 residues long. Germline CDR1 reads SGHKS; CDR2 reads YYEKEE (reference sequence). The CDR3 nucleotides read TGTGCCAGCACCTCTCAAGACCGGCTCTGGGCCAACGTCCTGACTTTC. This codes for CASTSQDRLWANVLTF.

The genes are TRBV5-8 and TRBJ2-7; maybe TRBD1 (5 bases). Germline assignment: CDR1 SGHTS and CDR2 YDEGEE. The CDR3 covers 15 residues. Deletions cut 4 bases from V and 2 bases from J, with 16 bases between. CDR3 sequence reads: CASSRTGLGAYEQYF. In DNA form, the CDR3 reads TGTGCCAGCAGCAGAACAGGATTGGGCGCCTACGAGCAGTACTTC.

V usage is TRBV18 and J usage is TRBJ1-4; D unclear. The germline V gene encodes CDR1 KGHSH and CDR2 LQKENI. The CDR3 extends over 14 amino acids. V lost 1 base, J lost 7 bases, and 10 bases lay in between. The CDR3 sequence: CASSPLSGLEKLFF. CDR3 sequence (DNA): TGTGCCAGCTCACCACTCAGCGGGCTTGAAAAACTGTTTTTT.